This T cell receptor beta chain derives from a study of T cells after yellow fever vaccination. Study as a whole: Fractions of limited cellularity were prepared by means of SMART-Seq v4 Ultra Low Input. General observations from the study: Post-booster repertoires contained most primary-vaccination clones again (96% CD4, 85% to 90% CD8). It was the secondary response that reached its peak faster, day 5 versus 15, but it was weaker.

For TCR, cDNA came from 5'RACE template switching, which added a universal primer site and UMIs. TCRdb called the 5' RACE reads again in MiXCR, with one record for every CDR3 protein. Counted here are under 550,000 distinct CDR3 sequences, around a fifth occurring once; the ten biggest clones make up around 16%. V was clipped by 2 bases and J by 3 bases, with 14 bases between them. CDR1 SGHTA and CDR2 FQGTGA come from the germline V gene. CDR3 size: 16 residues. This clonotype was picked up a small number of times. Its cognate antigen is unknown. The chain carries TRBV7-3 and TRBJ2-1, with D maybe TRBD2 (5 bases). This specimen consisted of PBMCs, obtained approximately 20 days after the first yellow fever vaccination. The source of this sequence is a man younger than 35 who received the YFV17D yellow fever vaccine. DNA of the CDR3: TGTGCCAGCAGCTTATTCGCTAGCCGAGACTACAATGAGCAGTTCTTC. Protein sequence: CASSLFASRDYNEQFF.